The TCR beta chain described here comes from a study of shared clonotypes between healthy human individuals. Study information: The cohort had a couple of women and a few men, ages 18 to 49. Per-donor plates numbered three CD4 naive, three CD4 memory, two CD8 naive and one CD8 memory. Points from the study as a whole: Memory subsets generally showed lower estimated richness than naive subsets.

Naive CD8 cells comprised CD45RO-negative, CCR7-positively selected cells, excluding terminally differentiated effector memory CD45RA+ cells. In germline, CDR1 is SGHTS, CDR2 YDEGEE. The CDR3 has 15 amino acids. V was shortened by 4 bases and J by 2 bases, with 14 bases between the two germline ends. Of note for this clone: What it recognizes is unknown.

In the sorted-subset replicate PCRs, approximately 200 ng DNA, roughly 30,000 T cell genomes, was used. Clones were read by immunoSEQ multiplex PCR, and TCRdb kept only the in-frame ones, dropping some. The sample lists hundreds of thousands of clones, roughly 96% seen once, with around 0.1% in the top ten. This chain links TRBV5-8 with TRBJ2-3; D is perhaps TRBD2 (6 bases). The sequence was collected from a young woman in good health. The specimen sequenced was naive CD8+ T cells sorted from blood. CDR3 bases: TGTGCCAGCAGCCCCGAGGAGGGCCCCACAGATACGCAGTATTTT. This encodes CASSPEEGPTDTQYF.